The T cell receptor (beta chain) under discussion was sequenced for a study of beta chain features in type 1 diabetes. With regard to this clone: Its cognate antigen is unknown.

General study points: A pattern of fewer insertions and more deletions at VDJ junctions was seen in type 1 diabetes patients.

Every isolated RNA sample was fully reverse transcribed, so sequencing captured expressed TCRB transcripts. Produced via immunoSEQ multiplex PCR; TCRdb's table is partial and in-frame only. The sample lists fewer than 550,000 clones, roughly 10% seen once, with roughly 0.046% in the top ten. Germline CDR1 SGHTA, CDR2 FQGNSA. The CDR3 sequence is 14 residues long. With 5 bases clipped from V and 3 bases from J, the junction kept 2 bases outside the gene matches. Every single donor gave one heparinised blood draw, and these averaged around 0.12 L. The chain carries TRBV7-2 and TRBJ1-4; TRBD1 matches 8 bases. This sequence was found in a woman younger than 30 in good health. Material: naive CD4+ T cells from blood. The CDR3 region is CASSRTGPNEKLFF. The CDR3 region has the DNA TGTGCCAGCAGCCGGACAGGGCCTAATGAAAAACTGTTTTTT.